The present T cell receptor (beta chain) was sequenced within a study of shared clonotypes between healthy human individuals (TCRdb year 2020). For context, the study as a whole: A few men and a couple of women, aged 18 to 49 years, made up the cohort. To estimate repertoire size and how much clonotype sharing occurs between individuals, the study deeply sequenced the blood TCR repertoires of 5 or 6 healthy adults. To increase sequencing depth and limit assay-specific biases, different laboratories used diverse techniques to prepare libraries and sequence TCR repertoires. Per donor, leukapheresis produced somewhere between about 0.8 and 9.5 billion PBMCs. Study-wide conclusions, independent of this receptor: Sampling was restricted to blood, and TCR repertoires in tissue are likely to differ from TCR repertoires in blood. Based on pairwise subsampling, the degree of clonotype sharing among donors was expected to be affected by sequencing depth. Because the study included only a small number of donors, the genetic and exposure-history diversity represented was limited.

V is reduced by 6 bases and J by 7 bases, leaving a spacing of 19 bases between them. CDR1 and CDR2, per the germline V gene (reference sequence), are LNHDA and SQIVND. Including cysteine and phenylalanine, the CDR3 has 15 amino acids. Left in the record is the CDR3 DNA by itself, 45 bases read in frame from the first base. The donors were healthy, HIV-negative adults who had no recently reported acute infections or vaccinations. Every donor was a Caucasian adult residing in Nashville, Tennessee, USA. For unsorted samples, about 90 million PBMCs were counted, and genomic DNA was extracted using the QIAamp DNA Blood Mini kit. After blood collection by leukapheresis, PBMCs were isolated using Ficoll-Histopaque density gradient centrifugation and then cryopreserved in the vapor phase of liquid nitrogen. A word on this clone: No cognate antigen has been identified for it. The input lacks base qualities; no much larger clone sits a single base away.

Using the deep immunoSEQ assay, multiplex PCR amplified TCR CDR3 regions from genomic DNA. Extracted genomic DNA from each cell subset was distributed evenly across all wells of several immunoSEQ 96-well plates, and each plate was treated as a replicate. For unsorted PBMC, each replicate PCR was loaded with roughly 330 ng genomic DNA, equivalent to some 27,000 T cell genomes. Genomic DNA from unsorted PBMC was sequenced over ten immunoSEQ deep assay plates. Purified libraries were measured with a Qubit 3.0 fluorometer, size-checked on a Bioanalyzer 2100, and measured again with the KAPA Library Quantification kit. Every immunoSEQ 96-well plate was sequenced on a separate single-read 150-cycle Illumina NextSeq 550 flow cell. As for the authors' bioinformatics: Because the immunoSEQ output included only junctional sequences and no quality scores, the filtering could not be the same as the filtering used for full-length reads. To assign V/J genes and CDR3, sequences were annotated using PyIR, a Python wrapper for IgBLAST v1.9, with IMGT germline references. Any read was removed if the V/J assignment was weak (E-value above 1e-6), the CDR3 was missing, or the read contained stop codons, out-of-frame junctions, or ambiguous translated residues. V3J clonotypes were defined by identical inferred V gene, J gene, and CDR3 amino acid sequence. To compute the percentage overlap between repertoires, the number of shared unique clonotypes was divided by the size of the smaller repertoire. Richness of each repertoire was evaluated using RTK rarefaction, the Chao1 estimator, and Recon v2.1 estimates of unobserved clonotypes. TCRdb took over this immuneACCESS table, retaining in-frame rearrangements with V and J assigned. Such tables are incomplete; in checked studies, under half of the missing clones stem from an unresolved V gene, and the remainder is unexplained. The V and J calls and clone size come from that table; D and trimming were worked out from the DNA. The sample table lists fewer than 550,000 clones, 60% to 80% of them with a count of one. Roughly an eighth of the sample lies in the top ten.

The V and J segments used are TRBV19 and TRBJ1-3, and perhaps TRBD1 as D gene, on 5 matching bases. Sample: PBMCs. The source is a woman in her thirties or forties in good health. Some clones in this sample may be carry-over from other donors' samples. The DNA sequence follows: TGTGCCAGTAGCACCGGGACTCATTCTCCGAACACCATATATTTT. Translated, this gives CASSTGTHSPNTIYF.